This TCR beta chain was captured in a study of T cells after yellow fever vaccination. The study's findings and limits: The bulk population could contribute abundant contaminating clonotypes to FACS-sorted repertoires.

Trimming left V 6 bases short and J 0 bases short, with 8 bases between. The CDR3 runs to 13 residues. Germline V gene sequence: CDR1 MNHEY, CDR2 SVGAGI. It was through 5'RACE template switching that TCR cDNA was made, with a universal primer site and UMIs added. Each CDR3 protein gets one entry after TCRdb re-called the 5' RACE reads with MiXCR. The sample shows 85,000 to 100,000 distinct CDR3 sequences, approximately 5.5% of them seen only once. There are a few counts of this clonotype. What it recognizes is unknown. The sequences come from CD8+ T cells sorted from PBMCs, collected 10 days after the yellow fever booster vaccination. This receptor was identified in a man aged 18-30 years who received the YFV17D yellow fever vaccine. This chain uses TRBV6-5 with TRBJ1-2; D is unresolved. This chain's CDR3 is CASSLRANYGYTF. The DNA for the CDR3 is TGTGCCAGCAGCCTAAGGGCTAACTATGGCTACACCTTC.